This T cell receptor beta chain was sequenced in a study of post-analysis software for immune sequencing data. Built from TCR beta cDNA, the libraries had unique molecular identifiers in them. In TCRdb, the PCR reads were re-called with MiXCR into one record per CDR3 protein. Altogether 750,000 to 900,000 distinct CDR3 sequences are present, more than 45% being singletons, with the ten largest covering 4.9%. This receptor was obtained from a girl aged 10-17 years with multiple sclerosis. The specimen sequenced was blood.

The CDR3 nucleotides read TGTGCCAGCACAGCGGGAGGGCGTGATACGCAGTATTTT. It is translated as CASTAGGRDTQYF. V is TRBV28 and J is TRBJ2-3; 10 positions match TRBD2. Germline V lookup: CDR1 MDHEN, CDR2 SYDVKM. The CDR3 loop spans 13 amino acids. V was pared by 7 bases and J by 6 bases, with 4 bases of the junction left unmatched.